This TCR beta chain was identified during a study of identical twins. J was trimmed by 2 bases and V by 4 bases; bases with no gene match: 5. The CDR3 length is 15 residues. This clonotype was seen many times. What it recognizes is unknown. Template switching introduced a universal primer site, and the cDNA bore unique molecular identifiers. MiXCR was run by TCRdb on the 5' RACE reads, yielding one entry per CDR3 protein. This repertoire shows 450,000 or so distinct CDR3 sequences, around 15% found once; its top ten account for about 1%. Findings and caveats of the study: Where out-of-frame alpha sequences were twin-shared, they showed excess low generation probability. Insertions ran lower in abundant cord blood beta clonotypes, though not in memory repertoires. Models, which agreed with sharing between unrelated individuals, nonetheless underestimated the out-of-frame TCR alpha sharing seen in monozygotic twins.

These same data were also listed under a study on yellow fever vaccine responses in identical twins.

This clonotype was obtained from a woman aged 18-35 years in good health. The chain joins TRBV12-3 or TRBV12-4 to TRBJ1-5; 7 nucleotides align to TRBD1. The sample was CD4+ T cells sorted from blood. The CDR3 loop is CASSYRGGGNQPQHF. The DNA of the CDR3 is TGTGCCAGCAGTTACAGGGGTGGTGGCAATCAGCCCCAGCATTTT.